Presented here are 27 T cell receptor beta chains from one specimen sequenced in a study of cytomegalovirus exposure and HLA in healthy donors. Primers for the PCR totalled 60 Vbeta and 13 Jbeta. The repertoire was sequenced with immunoSEQ multiplex PCR; TCRdb's copy has only in-frame clones and lacks some. The sample shows approximately 100,000 clones, about three quarters of them seen only once. The source material was PBMCs. Receptors were obtained from a woman in her forties or fifties in good health and CMV-seropositive.

The chain carries TRBV6-1 and TRBJ2-7, with D unclear. The germline CDR1 and CDR2 sequences are MNHNS and SASEGT. Trimming took off 7 bases at V and 2 bases at J, with 12 bases between the two ends. The CDR3 is 13 amino acids. CDR3 amino acids: CASTSGWTYEQYF. The DNA for the CDR3 is TGTGCCAGCACTTCCGGGTGGACCTACGAGCAGTACTTC.

The genes are TRBV28 and TRBJ1-6; 9 nucleotides agree with TRBD1. The V gene end was trimmed by 3 bases and the J gene end by 6 bases; junction bases not matched to a gene: 6. Germline lookup yields CDR1 MDHEN and CDR2 SYDVKM. The CDR3 spans 16 residues. The CDR3 bases are TGTGCCAGCAGTTTTCTACGGGACAGGGTTAATTCACCCCTCCACTTT. Its translation is CASSFLRDRVNSPLHF.

This clone came up once. V usage is TRBV5-4 and J usage is TRBJ1-1; TRBD1 might be the D (5 bases). CDR1 and CDR2 (germline): SGHNT, YYREEE (reference sequence). This CDR3 region has 13 residues. V dropped 4 bases and J dropped 2 bases, with 9 bases sitting between them. In DNA form, the CDR3 reads TGTGCCAGCAGCATAGACAGCAACACTGAAGCTTTCTTT. It translates to CASSIDSNTEAFF.

The chain combines TRBV28 with TRBJ2-3; 7 bases align to TRBD2. The CDR3 covers 16 residues. V lost 4 bases and J lost 0; bases outside the gene matches: 7. Germline assignment: CDR1 MDHEN and CDR2 SYDVKM. CDR3 sequence reads: CASSSWGGTSTDTQYF. The CDR3, as DNA: TGTGCCAGCAGTTCCTGGGGGGGGACTAGCACAGATACGCAGTATTTT.

The chain has TRBV4-1 and TRBJ2-1; D perhaps matches TRBD2 (7 bases). The germline gives CDR1 MGHRA, CDR2 YSYEKL. The V gene lost 0 bases and the J gene lost 4 bases, with 13 bases spanning the gap. This CDR3 has 16 residues. In DNA form, the CDR3 reads TGCGCCAGCAGCCAAGATAGGGGGGGCTGGTACAATGAGCAGTTCTTC. This encodes CASSQDRGGWYNEQFF.

Concerning this clone itself: Relative to the germline gene, one junction end is altered; a read error may explain this. This rearrangement joins TRBV7-7 to TRBJ2-5; 9 bases are shared with TRBD1. This CDR3 is 15 amino acids long. The V gene's germline CDR1 is SSHAT and CDR2 FNYEAQ (reference sequence). DNA for the CDR3: TGTGCTAGCAGTCCACCGGGACAGGGTGTCGAGACCCAGTACTTC. Encoded protein: CASSPPGQGVETQYF. The full variable domain, completed using reference TRBV7-7 and TRBJ2-5, is GAGVSQSPRYKVTKRGQDVTLRCDPISSHATLYWYQQALGQGPEFLTYFNYEAQPDKSGLPSDRFSAERPEGSISTLTIQRTEQRDSAMYRCASSPPGQGVETQYFGPGTRLLVL.

The gene calls are TRBV18 and TRBJ2-7, with TRBD2 matching 14 bases. The CDR3 covers 16 residues. V shed 2 bases, J shed 5 bases, and the junction held 5 bases outside the gene matches. Germline V gene sequence: CDR1 KGHSH, CDR2 LQKENI. CDR3 in DNA: TGTGCCAGCTCACCAGTCGAGGGACTAGCGGGGGACGAGCAGTACTTC. Encoded protein: CASSPVEGLAGDEQYF.

The chain has TRBV7-2 and TRBJ2-4, with D possibly being TRBD1 (5 bases). Trimming pared 1 base from V and 3 bases from J, leaving 13 bases between. This CDR3 region has 16 residues. The germline CDR1 and CDR2 sequences are SGHTA and FQGNSA. CDR3 sequence: CASSLEAGIGKNIQYF. CDR3 nucleotides: TGTGCCAGCAGCTTAGAGGCAGGGATAGGCAAAAACATTCAGTACTTC.

The table lists this clone with a count of one. The CDR3 protein is CASSDPGSVGTEAFF. Here the CDR3 DNA reads TGTGCCAGCAGCGACCCCGGGTCGGTGGGCACTGAAGCTTTCTTT. The chain has TRBV6-4 and TRBJ1-1; D not resolved. The ends were cut back, 6 bases at V and 4 bases at J, with 18 bases in the middle. Germline V gives CDR1 MRHNA, CDR2 SNTAGT. The CDR3 consists of 15 residues.

The chain's CDR3 is CASSRNTGTGVDNEQFF. In nucleotides, the CDR3 is TGTGCCAGCAGTCGCAACACCGGGACAGGGGTCGACAATGAGCAGTTCTTC. V is TRBV27 and J is TRBJ2-1, with 10 bases fitting TRBD1. This CDR3 contains 17 residues. Trimming took 5 bases from V and 5 from J; bases not matched to a gene: 12. Per germline, CDR1 MNHEY and CDR2 SMNVEV (reference sequence).

The CDR3 reads CASSPSRRAEAFF. In DNA form, the CDR3 reads TGTGCCAGCTCACCTTCCCGGAGGGCTGAAGCTTTCTTT. This chain connects TRBV18 to TRBJ1-1, with D unresolved. CDR1 is KGHSH and CDR2 is LQKENI in the germline V gene. V lost 3 bases and J lost 6, with 11 bases in between. The CDR3 length is 13 residues.

The chain couples TRBV27 to TRBJ2-7, with 7 bases that match TRBD2. The V gene's germline CDR1 is MNHEY and CDR2 SMNVEV (reference sequence). This CDR3 spans 14 amino acids. V trimming: 6 bases; J trimming: 3 bases; junction bases outside the gene matches: 8. CDR3 sequence (DNA): TGTGCCAGCAGCCATACGGGGGGAGTCTACGAGCAGTACTTC. This encodes CASSHTGGVYEQYF.

CDR3 sequence: CASSLLGTGGSNEQFF. The CDR3 DNA reads TGTGCCAGCAGTTTATTGGGGACAGGGGGTTCCAATGAGCAGTTCTTC. The gene calls are TRBV27 and TRBJ2-1; 11 bases line up with TRBD1. J lost 6 bases, V lost 1 base, and 5 bases had no gene match. This CDR3 contains 16 residues. The germline CDR1 and CDR2 sequences are MNHEY and SMNVEV (reference sequence).

The chain is built from TRBV2 and TRBJ2-7, with TRBD1 identical over 7 bases. This CDR3 region has 15 residues. CDR1 SNHLY and CDR2 FYNNEI come from the germline V gene. Unmatched junction bases numbered 9, after V lost 5 bases and J lost 2 bases. CDR3 protein: CASSYPGQSTYEQYF. The CDR3 region has the DNA TGTGCCAGCAGTTACCCGGGACAGTCTACCTACGAGCAGTACTTC.

The chain joins TRBV28 to TRBJ2-1; 15 bases fit TRBD2. CDR3 length equals 16 residues. Germline V gene data show CDR1 as MDHEN and CDR2 as SYDVKM. The V and J ends lost 3 bases and 7 bases, in that order; junction bases with no gene match: 4. The CDR3 is CASSLIGLAGGNEQFF. The CDR3 DNA reads as TGTGCCAGCAGTTTGATTGGACTAGCGGGGGGGAATGAGCAGTTCTTC.

The rearrangement links TRBV6-5 to TRBJ2-1; 7 positions match TRBD2. In germline, CDR1 is MNHEY, CDR2 SVGAGI. The CDR3 has 15 residues. V was pared by 0 bases and J by 7 bases, with 6 bases of the junction left unmatched. The CDR3 spells CASSYSSGTTNEQFF. The CDR3 DNA reads as TGTGCCAGCAGTTACTCGAGTGGGACTACTAATGAGCAGTTCTTC.

This chain uses TRBV27 with TRBJ1-5, with TRBD1 matching over 8 bases. The CDR3 has 14 amino acids. V lost 6 bases to trimming and J lost 7 bases; unmatched junction nucleotides: 8. Germline assignment: CDR1 MNHEY and CDR2 SMNVEV (reference sequence). The chain's CDR3 is CASRLTGGGQPQHF. DNA of the CDR3: TGTGCCAGCAGACTTACAGGGGGTGGGCAGCCCCAGCATTTT.

The chain has TRBV6-1 and TRBJ2-5, with a weak D call TRBD2 (7 bases). The DNA end is a closer match to TRBJ2-7, so the J assignment may be wrong. CDR1 MNHNS and CDR2 SASEGT come from the germline V gene. There are 14 residues in the CDR3. The CDR3 loop is CASSAVGGAGEQYF. As DNA, the CDR3 is TGTGCCAGCAGTGCTGTAGGGGGGGCCGGCGAGCAGTACTTC.

This chain links TRBV19 with TRBJ2-1; TRBD1 aligns across 10 bases. With V trimmed by 1 base and J by 7 bases, 4 bases remained unmatched. CDR1 and CDR2 (germline): LNHDA, SQIVND (reference sequence). There are 15 residues in the CDR3. The CDR3 DNA is TGTGCCAGTAGTATAGTGAGACAGGGGGCAAATGAGCAGTTCTTC. This sequence encodes CASSIVRQGANEQFF.

A note on this clone: Other DNA sequences in the same sample also yield this CDR3. This chain joins TRBV19 and TRBJ1-5; D may be TRBD1 (5 bases). Trimming removed 6 bases from V and 9 bases from J, with 9 bases in between. The CDR3 totals 11 residues. The germline V gene encodes CDR1 LNHDA and CDR2 SQIVND (reference sequence). The CDR3 sequence: CASRRQGPQHF. Here the CDR3 DNA reads TGTGCCAGTAGGAGGCAGGGGCCCCAGCATTTT.

The V gene is TRBV18, the J gene TRBJ2-2, with 11 bases that match TRBD1. V gave up 8 bases and J gave up 5 bases; unmatched junction bases: 1. Germline CDR1 and CDR2: KGHSH and LQKENI. This CDR3 is built from 13 residues. The CDR3 bases are TGTGCCAGCCGGGACAGGGGGACCGGGGAGCTGTTTTTT. Translating gives CASRDRGTGELFF.

The chain carries TRBV7-3 and TRBJ1-1, with a tentative D call TRBD1 (6 bases). The V end lost 5 bases, the J end lost 5 bases, and 12 bases lay between the germline ends. This CDR3 has 13 residues. Per the germline V gene, CDR1 is SGHTA and CDR2 is FQGTGA. The CDR3 region is CASSPARGTEAFF. In nucleotides, the CDR3 is TGTGCCAGCAGCCCCGCAAGGGGGACTGAAGCTTTCTTT.

DNA of the CDR3: TGTGCCAGCAGTCCCTCACAGGGTTGGACTGAAGCTTTCTTT. It yields the protein CASSPSQGWTEAFF. The chain employs TRBV28 and TRBJ1-1; tentative D call: TRBD1 (6 bases). The CDR3 is 14 residues long. Germline-derived CDR1 and CDR2 are MDHEN and SYDVKM. The ends were cut back, 5 bases at V and 5 bases at J, with 15 bases in the middle.

The chain joins TRBV28 to TRBJ1-4, with D possibly matching TRBD1 (6 bases). The V and J ends lost 4 bases and 0 bases respectively, with 18 bases between them. CDR3 length equals 18 residues. CDR1 and CDR2 (germline): MDHEN, SYDVKM. CDR3 coding DNA: TGTGCCAGCAGTTCAAGGCCCTCGGGGGGCCCAACTAATGAAAAACTGTTTTTT. This sequence encodes CASSSRPSGGPTNEKLFF.

The CDR3 region has the DNA TGTGCCAGCAGTTTATTGCGGCTAGCGGGGACGAACACCGGGGAGCTGTTTTTT. The encoded protein is CASSLLRLAGTNTGELFF. This chain uses TRBV27 with TRBJ2-2, with 9 nucleotides matching TRBD2. The CDR3 is 18 amino acids. V gave up 1 base and J gave up 0 bases; unmatched junction bases: 6. CDR1 is MNHEY, CDR2 SMNVEV, per germline (reference sequence).

The CDR3: CASRRAGALGEQFF. The CDR3 coding sequence is TGTGCCAGTCGAAGGGCGGGGGCGCTGGGTGAGCAGTTCTTC. The chain recombines TRBV19 with TRBJ2-1, with TRBD2 as a possible D gene (7 bases). V was pared by 8 bases and J by 9 bases, with 20 bases between. Germline CDR1 and CDR2: LNHDA and SQIVND (reference sequence). The CDR3 has 14 amino acids.

V gene TRBV7-9 combines with J gene TRBJ2-7, with D possibly being TRBD1 (6 bases). The germline V and J ends were trimmed by 5 bases and 6 bases, with 17 bases remaining between them. The CDR3 is 14 amino acids. Germline loops: CDR1 SEHNR, CDR2 FQNEAQ (reference sequence). The CDR3 is CASSPRRQAGEQYF. The CDR3 nucleotides are TGTGCCAGCAGCCCGCGCCGACAGGCCGGCGAGCAGTACTTC.